Below, 25 T cell receptor beta chains from the same sample are listed, as sequenced in a study of post-analysis software for immune sequencing data. Their antigen targets remain unknown. General study results and limits: Roughly five TRBV segments appeared more often in patients than in controls, and TRBV5-6, TRBV5-1 and TRBV20-1 were among these.

TCR beta cDNA libraries had unique molecular identifiers. Using its own MiXCR run on the PCR reads, TCRdb lists one record per CDR3 protein. The sample consists of fewer than 850,000 distinct CDR3 sequences, around 46% of them appearing once. The sequencing input was blood. The source is a girl aged 5-17 years with multiple sclerosis.

The chain links TRBV6-6 to TRBJ2-7, with TRBD2 identical over 7 bases. V lost 5 bases, J lost 5 bases, and 12 bases stayed unmatched. This CDR3 has 15 residues. CDR1 is MNHNY and CDR2 is SVGAGI in the germline V gene (reference sequence). DNA of the CDR3: TGTGCCAGCAGTCTTCCTGGGGGGGGTGATCACGAGCAGTACTTC. This gives the protein CASSLPGGGDHEQYF.

The V call is TRBV24-1, the J call TRBJ2-1; a weak D match, TRBD1 (6 bases). The CDR3 spans 14 residues. The ends were cut back, 4 bases at V and 8 bases at J, with 14 bases in the middle. Germline V gene lookup returns CDR1 KGHDR and CDR2 SFDVKD. The DNA for the CDR3 is TGTGCCACCAGTGACCCCACAGGGTTCGATGAGCAGTTCTTC. Protein: CATSDPTGFDEQFF.

A few counts support this clonotype. The CDR3 here is CASGGGYGYTF. The DNA for the CDR3 is TGTGCCAGCGGCGGGGGATATGGCTACACCTTC. This chain uses TRBV6-5 with TRBJ1-2; weak D call: TRBD1 (5 bases). The V gene lost 8 bases and the J gene lost 5 bases, with 9 bases spanning the gap. CDR1 and CDR2 (germline): MNHEY, SVGAGI. CDR3 size: 11 residues.

The chain joins TRBV27 to TRBJ2-7; 11 nucleotides agree with TRBD2. V shed 5 bases, J shed 7 bases, and the junction held 16 bases outside the gene matches. CDR1 and CDR2 (germline): MNHEY, SMNVEV (reference sequence). The CDR3 extends over 17 amino acids. The CDR3 DNA is TGTGCCAGCAGTCTCTCTAGCGGGAGGAGCTCCTACAATGAGCAGTACTTC. This translates into CASSLSSGRSSYNEQYF.

The CDR3 nucleotides read TGTGCCAGCAGCCCTTCTAGGGTAGGGATGGGAGAGCAGTACTTC. Translated: CASSPSRVGMGEQYF. The gene calls are TRBV11-2 and TRBJ2-5, with D perhaps matching TRBD2 (5 bases). V lost 5 bases and J 11 bases, leaving 24 bases between the germline ends. The CDR3 consists of 15 residues. Germline loops: CDR1 SGHAT, CDR2 FQNNGV.

This chain joins TRBV10-2 and TRBJ1-2, with TRBD1 identical over 10 bases. The CDR3 is made up of 15 amino acids. J was trimmed by 7 bases and V by 5 bases; bases with no gene match: 10. CDR1 is WSHSY and CDR2 is SAAADI in the germline V gene. The CDR3 here is CASSPDRGTTAGYTF. CDR3 coding DNA: TGCGCCAGCAGTCCGGACAGGGGGACGACCGCTGGCTACACCTTC.

The rearrangement uses TRBV12-3 or TRBV12-4 and TRBJ2-1; D perhaps matches TRBD2 (6 bases). The CDR3 contains 16 residues. V shed 1 base and J shed 10 bases, with 20 bases lying between them. The CDR3 here is CASSLGGGITRLEQFF. The CDR3 nucleotides are TGTGCCAGCAGTTTAGGAGGAGGGATAACCCGACTAGAGCAGTTCTTC.

This clonotype turned up a few times. The CDR3: CASSSPGLAGAYEQFF. The CDR3, as DNA: TGTGCCAGCAGCTCTCCGGGACTAGCGGGAGCTTATGAGCAGTTCTTC. The rearrangement uses TRBV11-2 and TRBJ2-1; TRBD2 matches 14 bases. The CDR3 runs 16 residues. Germline V CDR1 and CDR2: SGHAT, FQNNGV. Germline trimming cut 4 bases from V and 8 bases from J; bases unmatched to any gene: 7.

This chain connects TRBV27 to TRBJ1-5; weak D call: TRBD1 (5 bases). This CDR3 region has 16 residues. The V and J ends lost 8 bases and 0 bases respectively, with 17 bases between them. Germline-derived CDR1 and CDR2 are MNHEY and SMNVEV (reference sequence). CDR3 DNA sequence: TGTGCCAGCGGACCCGGTGGGGGTTATAGCAATCAGCCCCAGCATTTT. The encoded protein is CASGPGGGYSNQPQHF.

In its sample, this clonotype was seen a few times. This chain connects TRBV27 to TRBJ2-7; tentatively, D is TRBD2 (6 bases). CDR1 is MNHEY, CDR2 SMNVEV, per germline (reference sequence). The CDR3 extends over 15 amino acids. Between the trimmed V and J ends, which lost 5 bases and 3 bases, there was a span of 17 bases. The CDR3 DNA sequence: TGTGCCAGCAGTCCCGTCGCGGGGTCAGGCTACGAGCAGTACTTC. Protein product: CASSPVAGSGYEQYF.

This sequence joins TRBV7-2 and TRBJ2-5; no clear D gene. Germline V CDR1 and CDR2: SGHTA, FQGNSA. Trimming left V 1 base short and J 1 base short, with 7 bases between. CDR3 length: 14 amino acids. CDR3 coding DNA: TGTGCCAGCAGCTTAGTCGCGACCCAAGAGACCCAGTACTTC. Translation gives CASSLVATQETQYF.

In its sample, this clonotype was seen a few times. The chain combines TRBV20-1 with TRBJ2-5; D possibly matches TRBD1 or TRBD2 (6 bases each). This CDR3 is 16 amino acids long. The germline CDR1 and CDR2 sequences are DFQATT and SNEGSKA (reference sequence). V was cut by 1 base and J by 3 bases, with 18 bases left in between. The CDR3, as DNA: TGCAGTGCTAGAGCCACGTGGGGGAGGACAGAAGAGACCCAGTACTTC. It yields the protein CSARATWGRTEETQYF.

CDR3 DNA: TGTGCCAGCAGTTTAGGACAGGGAGTCTATCGCTACGAGCAGTACTTC. This sequence encodes CASSLGQGVYRYEQYF. The chain employs TRBV12-3 or TRBV12-4 and TRBJ2-7; 7 bases are shared with TRBD1. V lost 1 base and J lost 3; bases outside the gene matches: 9. This CDR3 is built from 16 residues.

The chain links TRBV12-3 or TRBV12-4 to TRBJ1-5, with TRBD1 matching 7 bases. Trimming at V came to 6 bases and at J to 4 bases, leaving 12 bases not matched to a gene. The CDR3 length is 16 residues. CDR3 sequence (DNA): TGTGCCAGCAGCTCCAGACAGGGAACAGGGAATCAGCCCCAGCATTTT. This translates into CASSSRQGTGNQPQHF.

CDR3 nucleotides: TGCGCCAGCAGCCAAGATCCCCACGCCCCGACCTCCTACGAGCAGTACTTC. Its translation: CASSQDPHAPTSYEQYF. The rearrangement uses TRBV4-1 and TRBJ2-7, with unresolved D. This CDR3 spans 17 amino acids. Germline V lookup: CDR1 MGHRA, CDR2 YSYEKL. V was shortened by 0 bases and J by 0 bases, with 15 bases between the two germline ends.

V usage is TRBV6-6 and J usage is TRBJ2-3, with D hard to call. Trimming stripped 2 bases from V and 3 bases from J, with 9 bases between. The germline V gene encodes CDR1 MNHNY and CDR2 SVGAGI (reference sequence). The length of the CDR3 is 14 residues. Here the CDR3 DNA reads TGTGCCAGCAGTTACCCATTTCAGACAGATACGCAGTATTTT. Protein: CASSYPFQTDTQYF.

This clonotype was seen a few times. The CDR3 loop reads CSAAGIPGGPGDTQYF. CDR3 sequence (DNA): TGCAGCGCCGCCGGGATACCGGGAGGGCCGGGGGATACGCAGTATTTT. The V call is TRBV29-1, the J call TRBJ2-3; TRBD2 matches 8 bases. Trimming cost V 7 bases and J 6 bases; bases outside gene matches: 18. Germline V gene sequence: CDR1 SQVTM, CDR2 ANQGSEA. CDR3 length: 16 amino acids.

This clonotype was picked up a small number of times. The chain combines TRBV20-1 with TRBJ2-7; D gene uncertain. This CDR3 has 14 residues. The germline V and J ends were trimmed by 0 bases and 0 bases, with 9 bases remaining between them. Germline CDR1 reads DFQATT; CDR2 reads SNEGSKA (reference sequence). CDR3: CSARDAQSSYEQYF. CDR3 DNA sequence: TGCAGTGCTAGAGATGCCCAGAGCTCCTACGAGCAGTACTTC.

The chain uses TRBV20-1 and TRBJ2-2; maybe TRBD2 (5 bases). The CDR3 is made up of 15 amino acids. Germline lookup yields CDR1 DFQATT and CDR2 SNEGSKA (reference sequence). V dropped 3 bases and J dropped 1 base, with 12 bases sitting between them. CDR3 sequence: CSARPPGGNTGELFF. Here the CDR3 DNA reads TGCAGTGCTAGGCCCCCCGGAGGGAACACCGGGGAGCTGTTTTTT.

The chain joins TRBV19 to TRBJ2-1, with D uncertain. In germline, CDR1 is LNHDA, CDR2 SQIVND (reference sequence). The CDR3 has 13 amino acids. Between the trimmed V and J ends, which lost 1 base and 4 bases, there was a span of 5 bases. The CDR3 region has the DNA TGTGCCAGTAGTATAGCGGATTACAATGAGCAGTTCTTC. Amino acid sequence: CASSIADYNEQFF.

The V and J genes are TRBV6-2 or TRBV6-3 and TRBJ2-3; possibly TRBD1 for D (6 bases). This CDR3 has 16 amino acids. Germline V CDR1 and CDR2: MNHEY, SVGEGT. The V gene lost 6 bases and the J gene lost 0 bases, with 16 bases spanning the gap. The CDR3 bases are TGTGCCAGCAGGACGGTCGGACAGACCAGCACAGATACGCAGTATTTT. Translated: CASRTVGQTSTDTQYF.

V usage is TRBV7-8 and J usage is TRBJ2-4; D possibly corresponds to TRBD2 (6 bases). TRBJ2-7 explains the end of the DNA better; the J call may be wrong. CDR1 is SGHVS and CDR2 is FQNEAQ in the germline V gene. The CDR3 has 14 amino acids. CDR3 sequence: CASKLLEGLYEQYF. In nucleotides, the CDR3 is TGTGCCAGCAAGCTGCTGGAGGGCCTATACGAGCAGTACTTC.

V is TRBV5-1 and J is TRBJ2-2; 7 positions match TRBD1. With V trimmed by 4 bases and J by 6 bases, 9 bases remained unmatched. The CDR3 contains 15 residues. The V gene's germline CDR1 is SGHRS and CDR2 YFSETQ. For the CDR3, the DNA is TGCGCCAGCAGCCCAGGACAGGACCTTGCCGGGGAGCTGTTTTTT. Its translation: CASSPGQDLAGELFF. Together with reference TRBV5-1 and TRBJ2-2, the CDR3 gives the full variable domain: KAGVTQTPRYLIKTRGQQVTLSCSPISGHRSVSWYQQTPGQGLQFLFEYFSETQRNKGNFPGRFSGRQFSNSRSEMNVSTLELGDSALYLCASSPGQDLAGELFFGEGSRLTVL.

This clonotype was seen just once. This chain connects TRBV28 to TRBJ2-7, with D hard to call. Trimming pared 4 bases from V and 0 bases from J, leaving 13 bases between. Germline V lookup: CDR1 MDHEN, CDR2 SYDVKM. The CDR3 spans 15 residues. The CDR3 reads CASSSLGRSSYEQYF. The CDR3 DNA reads as TGTGCCAGCAGTTCTTTAGGCCGGAGCTCCTACGAGCAGTACTTC. Together with reference TRBV28 and TRBJ2-7, the CDR3 gives the full variable domain: DVKVTQSSRYLVKRTGEKVFLECVQDMDHENMFWYRQDPGLGLRLIYFSYDVKMKEKGDIPEGYSVSREKKERFSLILESASTNQTSMYLCASSSLGRSSYEQYFGPGTRLTVT.

The chain uses TRBV12-3 or TRBV12-4 and TRBJ2-7; D possibly uses TRBD1 or TRBD2 (5 bases each). This CDR3 spans 12 amino acids. Trimming took off 6 bases at V and 4 bases at J, with 10 bases between the two ends. The DNA for the CDR3 is TGTGCCAGCAGGGGGGAACAATACGAGCAGTACTTC. Translation gives CASRGEQYEQYF.